A single sample gave rise to the 28 T cell receptor beta chains below, sequenced in a study of PD-1 blockade in classical Hodgkin lymphoma. Produced via immunoSEQ multiplex PCR; TCRdb's table is partial and in-frame only. In the table there are some 15,000 clones, approximately 80% of which are singletons. Patients all relapsed after autologous stem cell transplantation, and there was variation in brentuximab vedotin exposure. Sequenced here: peripheral blood mononuclear cells (PBMCs), sampled at baseline. These receptors all come from a human donor with classical Hodgkin lymphoma.

The sample holds one count of this clone. The chain carries TRBV6-1 and TRBJ2-4, with 12 bases matching TRBD2. CDR1 and CDR2 from the germline V gene are MNHNS and SASEGT. Unmatched junction bases numbered 13, after V lost 1 base and J lost 3 bases. This CDR3 has 20 amino acids. In DNA, the CDR3 is TGTGCCAGCAGTGAAGACGGGCTAGCGGGGGGGTCGCGGGGCAAAAACATTCAGTACTTC. This sequence encodes CASSEDGLAGGSRGKNIQYF.

CDR3 nucleotide sequence: TGCGCCAGCAGCCAAGCTGCCGGTGGCGAAGGGCGATATGGCTACACCTTC. Protein sequence: CASSQAAGGEGRYGYTF. The genes are TRBV4-3 and TRBJ1-2; D remains unclear. Germline V gene sequence: CDR1 LGHNA, CDR2 YSLEER. The CDR3 has 17 residues. The V end lost 1 base, the J end lost 5 bases, and 20 bases lay between the germline ends.

This CDR3 reads CASSPPMGNTEAFF. In nucleotides, the CDR3 is TGTGCCAGCTCACCCCCGATGGGTAACACTGAAGCTTTCTTT. The chain employs TRBV18 and TRBJ1-1; D uncertain. The CDR3 has 14 amino acids. V lost 3 bases to trimming and J lost 2 bases, with 10 bases between them. Germline V lookup: CDR1 KGHSH, CDR2 LQKENI. Full variable domain (remainder filled in from reference TRBV18 and TRBJ1-1): NAGVMQNPRHLVRRRGQEARLRCSPMKGHSHVYWYRQLPEEGLKFMVYLQKENIIDESGMPKERFSAEFPKEGPSILRIQQVVRGDSAAYFCASSPPMGNTEAFFGQGTRLTVV.

The J gene is TRBJ2-5, the V gene TRBV29-1; 8 bases fit TRBD2. J gave up 4 bases and V 7 bases, and 8 bases lay outside the gene matches. The CDR3 extends over 13 amino acids. The germline CDR1 and CDR2 sequences are SQVTM and ANQGSEA. The CDR3 DNA reads as TGCAGCGAGACCGGGGGGGCCGGAGAGACCCAGTACTTC. Amino acids: CSETGGAGETQYF.

The chain joins TRBV7-2 to TRBJ1-5; weak D call: TRBD1 (5 bases). CDR1 is SGHTA and CDR2 is FQGNSA in the germline V gene. The CDR3 has 13 amino acids. The ends were cut back, 0 bases at V and 9 bases at J, with 9 bases in the middle. This CDR3 is CASSLAYQGPQHF. The CDR3 region has the DNA TGTGCCAGCAGCTTAGCGTATCAGGGGCCCCAGCATTTT. The entire variable domain, with the rest obtained from reference TRBV7-2 and TRBJ1-5, is as follows: GAGVSQSPSNKVTEKGKDVELRCDPISGHTALYWYRQSLGQGLEFLIYFQGNSAPDKSGLPSDRFSAERTGGSVSTLTIQRTQQEDSAVYLCASSLAYQGPQHFGDGTRLSIL.

This rearrangement joins TRBV7-2 to TRBJ2-4; no reliable D call. The CDR3 runs to 15 residues. V lost 1 base, J lost 5 bases, and 12 bases lay in between. Germline V CDR1 and CDR2: SGHTA, FQGNSA. CDR3 coding DNA: TGTGCCAGCAGCTTAGGGGGTGTCGCGGAAAACATTCAGTACTTC. Protein sequence: CASSLGGVAENIQYF.

This clone has a single count. J is TRBJ2-2 and V is TRBV11-2, with unresolved D. Trimming took off 5 bases at V and 1 base at J, with 8 bases between the two ends. The CDR3 is made up of 14 amino acids. CDR1 SGHAT and CDR2 FQNNGV come from the germline V gene. The CDR3 nucleotides read TGTGCCAGCAGCCGCCCTCTGAACACCGGGGAGCTGTTTTTT. Protein: CASSRPLNTGELFF.

The gene calls are TRBV10-1 and TRBJ2-5; TRBD1 might be the D (5 bases). Trimming took off 8 bases at V and 4 bases at J, with 23 bases between the two ends. Germline V lookup: CDR1 WNHNN, CDR2 SYGVQD (reference sequence). This CDR3 is built from 16 residues. Written as DNA, the CDR3 is TGCGCCAGCCCCGAGGCCCCAGGGTATGGAATAGAGACCCAGTACTTC. It codes for CASPEAPGYGIETQYF.

This chain joins TRBV7-2 and TRBJ1-2, with no clear D. CDR1 SGHTA and CDR2 FQGNSA come from the germline V gene. The CDR3 extends over 14 amino acids. The V end was cut by 3 bases, the J end by 4 bases, with 12 bases between. CDR3 DNA: TGTGCCAGCAGCTTCTCCAGCTCTTCCTATGGCTACACCTTC. Protein: CASSFSSSSYGYTF. Variable domain in full (rest from reference TRBV7-2 and TRBJ1-2): GAGVSQSPSNKVTEKGKDVELRCDPISGHTALYWYRQSLGQGLEFLIYFQGNSAPDKSGLPSDRFSAERTGGSVSTLTIQRTQQEDSAVYLCASSFSSSSYGYTFGSGTRLTVV.

The sample holds a few counts of this clone. This chain uses TRBV9 with TRBJ1-2, with D tentatively TRBD1 (5 bases). The germline V gene has CDR1 SGDLS and CDR2 YYNGEE. V was shortened by 0 bases and J by 7 bases, with 16 bases between the two germline ends. This CDR3 is 15 amino acids long. The CDR3 region has the DNA TGTGCCAGCAGCGTAGGGGGGATCAGGGAAGGTGGCTACACCTTC. Its translation: CASSVGGIREGGYTF. Complete variable domain (other parts from reference TRBV9 and TRBJ1-2): DSGVTQTPKHLITATGQRVTLRCSPRSGDLSVYWYQQSLDQGLQFLIQYYNGEERAKGNILERFSAQQFPDLHSELNLSSLELGDSALYFCASSVGGIREGGYTFGSGTRLTVV.

This chain joins TRBV7-9 and TRBJ1-3; 7 nucleotides match TRBD1. This CDR3 has 15 amino acids. V was clipped by 4 bases and J by 2 bases; unmatched bases: 5. Germline V gene data show CDR1 as SEHNR and CDR2 as FQNEAQ (reference sequence). The chain's CDR3 is CASSSIGTAGNTIYF. The CDR3 nucleotides are TGTGCCAGCAGCTCAATCGGGACAGCTGGAAACACCATATATTTT.

The V call is TRBV5-6, the J call TRBJ1-4, with D hard to call. The CDR3 has 17 residues. V lost 4 bases and J lost 8, with 24 bases in between. CDR1 and CDR2 from the germline V gene are SGHDT and YYEEEE. The CDR3 reads CASSRLDRVDIGEKLFF. The CDR3 bases are TGTGCCAGCAGCCGACTCGATCGGGTCGATATAGGGGAAAAACTGTTTTTT.

This clone was observed a few times. The V gene is TRBV7-3, the J gene TRBJ1-2, with D uncertain. There are 13 residues in the CDR3. Trimming took off 3 bases at V and 1 base at J, with 6 bases between the two ends. The germline V gene encodes CDR1 SGHTA and CDR2 FQGTGA. CDR3 bases: TGTGCCAGCAGCTTGACGGATAACTATGGCTACACCTTC. It translates to CASSLTDNYGYTF.

The chain combines TRBV10-3 with TRBJ2-3; possibly TRBD2 for D (5 bases). The CDR3 is 15 residues long. V was clipped by 3 bases and J by 0 bases, with 10 bases between them. In germline, CDR1 is ENHRY, CDR2 SYGVKD. CDR3 sequence: CAISDEGTSTDTQYF. Here the CDR3 DNA reads TGTGCCATCAGTGATGAGGGAACCAGCACAGATACGCAGTATTTT.

The chain is built from TRBV5-8 and TRBJ2-3; D unresolved. The germline V gene encodes CDR1 SGHTS and CDR2 YDEGEE. Trimming cost V 4 bases and J 3 bases, with 15 bases left between them. The CDR3 has 15 residues. The CDR3 region has the DNA TGTGCCAGCAGCCCCAATTTGATGTCTACAGATACGCAGTATTTT. Protein sequence: CASSPNLMSTDTQYF. The complete variable domain, with remaining parts taken from reference TRBV5-8 and TRBJ2-3, reads EAGVTQSPTHLIKTRGQQATLRCSPISGHTSVYWYQQALGLGLQFLLWYDEGEERNRGNFPPRFSGRQFPNYSSELNVNALELEDSALYLCASSPNLMSTDTQYFGPGTRLTVL.

The V and J genes are TRBV2 and TRBJ2-3; maybe TRBD2 (5 bases). CDR1 is SNHLY, CDR2 FYNNEI, per germline. Trimming pared 7 bases from V and 3 bases from J, leaving 20 bases between. The CDR3 runs 16 residues. CDR3: CASTALGESGTDTQYF. CDR3 nucleotide sequence: TGTGCCAGCACCGCTCTCGGGGAATCGGGGACAGATACGCAGTATTTT.

The gene calls are TRBV7-9 and TRBJ1-1; D is perhaps TRBD1 (5 bases). CDR3 length: 13 residues. Germline-derived CDR1 and CDR2 are SEHNR and FQNEAQ (reference sequence). Between the trimmed V and J ends, which lost 3 bases and 4 bases, there was a span of 9 bases. The CDR3 is CASSFYGGTEAFF. The CDR3 nucleotides are TGTGCCAGCAGCTTTTACGGGGGCACTGAAGCTTTCTTT.

Here the CDR3 reads CASLGDWATNEKLFF. The CDR3 DNA reads TGTGCCAGTCTAGGGGATTGGGCAACTAATGAAAAACTGTTTTTT. The V call is TRBV7-4, the J call TRBJ1-4; D perhaps matches TRBD1 (5 bases). Germline CDR1 SGHVT, CDR2 SQSDAQ. Trimming took 9 bases from V and 0 from J, leaving 14 bases between them. CDR3 length equals 15 residues.

This sequence joins TRBV9 and TRBJ2-5; no definite D call. The V end lost 0 bases, the J end lost 5 bases, and 14 bases lay between the germline ends. The CDR3 contains 15 residues. In germline, CDR1 is SGDLS, CDR2 YYNGEE. Here the CDR3 reads CASSVGVASVETQYF. The CDR3 nucleotides are TGTGCCAGCAGCGTAGGGGTTGCAAGCGTGGAGACCCAGTACTTC. The whole variable domain, remainder taken from reference TRBV9 and TRBJ2-5, is DSGVTQTPKHLITATGQRVTLRCSPRSGDLSVYWYQQSLDQGLQFLIQYYNGEERAKGNILERFSAQQFPDLHSELNLSSLELGDSALYFCASSVGVASVETQYFGPGTRLLVL.

The chain employs TRBV9 and TRBJ2-1; D is unresolved. V was pared by 0 bases and J by 5 bases, with 6 bases between. Germline lookup yields CDR1 SGDLS and CDR2 YYNGEE. The CDR3 runs to 13 residues. CDR3 region: CASSVAQNNEQFF. CDR3 nucleotide sequence: TGTGCCAGCAGCGTAGCACAAAACAATGAGCAGTTCTTC.

The chain recombines TRBV11-2 with TRBJ1-1; D is possibly TRBD1 (5 bases). The V gene lost 3 bases and the J gene lost 4 bases, with 12 bases spanning the gap. CDR3 length: 14 residues. Germline loops: CDR1 SGHAT, CDR2 FQNNGV. The CDR3, as DNA: TGTGCCAGCAGCTTGATTGGGGCACCCACTGAAGCTTTCTTT. This codes for CASSLIGAPTEAFF.

This clone was observed a few times. The chain is built from TRBV29-1 and TRBJ2-1; 11 bases are shared with TRBD2. The length of the CDR3 is 13 residues. CDR1 and CDR2 from the germline V gene are SQVTM and ANQGSEA. Trimming removed 7 bases from V and 8 bases from J; junction bases left unmatched: 7. The CDR3: CSAKVTSGDEQFF. The CDR3 DNA reads TGCAGCGCGAAGGTGACTAGCGGGGATGAGCAGTTCTTC.

The rearrangement joins TRBV7-7 to TRBJ2-7, with TRBD2 matching over 9 bases. The J segment lost 1 base and the V segment lost 4 bases, leaving 5 bases of the junction unmatched. CDR3 size: 15 residues. In germline, CDR1 is SSHAT, CDR2 FNYEAQ (reference sequence). The CDR3, as DNA: TGTGCCAGCAGCTCACAAGCGGGGGGTTCCTACGAGCAGTACTTC. Translated: CASSSQAGGSYEQYF.

This rearrangement joins TRBV6-4 to TRBJ1-2, with D possibly matching TRBD1 (5 bases). Germline CDR1 MRHNA, CDR2 SNTAGT. The ends were cut back, 0 bases at V and 8 bases at J, with 10 bases in the middle. This CDR3 has 13 residues. The CDR3 sequence: CASSDSGVEGYTF. In DNA, the CDR3 is TGTGCCAGCAGTGACTCGGGGGTAGAAGGCTACACCTTC.

The CDR3 DNA is TGTGCCAGCAGCGTCCGACTGGGACTAGCGGCGCCATTTTACGAGCAGTACTTC. Amino acids: CASSVRLGLAAPFYEQYF. The chain is built from TRBV9 and TRBJ2-7; 11 nucleotides align to TRBD2. This CDR3 contains 18 residues. V lost 2 bases to trimming and J lost 4 bases; unmatched junction nucleotides: 14. Germline CDR1 SGDLS, CDR2 YYNGEE.

The V call is TRBV13, the J call TRBJ2-7, with D unresolved. The CDR3 is made up of 15 amino acids. V dropped 1 base and J dropped 5 bases, with 15 bases sitting between them. CDR1 and CDR2 from the germline V gene are PRHDT and FYEKMQ (reference sequence). The CDR3 bases are TGTGCCAGCAGCTTAGCGTCCAACCTGGGCCACGAGCAGTACTTC. This sequence encodes CASSLASNLGHEQYF.

This clone was observed a single time. The chain employs TRBV27 and TRBJ2-3, with D unclear. The CDR3 sequence is 14 residues long. Germline CDR1 and CDR2: MNHEY and SMNVEV (reference sequence). Trimming pared 5 bases from V and 4 bases from J, leaving 13 bases between. CDR3 amino acids: CASSPHGVADTQYF. Written as DNA, the CDR3 is TGTGCCAGCAGTCCCCACGGAGTCGCAGATACGCAGTATTTT.

The gene calls are TRBV4-3 and TRBJ2-6; D is uncertain. The CDR3 is 16 residues long. V was cut by 0 bases and J by 0 bases, with 6 bases left in between. CDR1 is LGHNA, CDR2 YSLEER, per germline. CDR3 bases: TGCGCCAGCAGCCAAGATGGCTCCTCTGGGGCCAACGTCCTGACTTTC. This translates into CASSQDGSSGANVLTF.